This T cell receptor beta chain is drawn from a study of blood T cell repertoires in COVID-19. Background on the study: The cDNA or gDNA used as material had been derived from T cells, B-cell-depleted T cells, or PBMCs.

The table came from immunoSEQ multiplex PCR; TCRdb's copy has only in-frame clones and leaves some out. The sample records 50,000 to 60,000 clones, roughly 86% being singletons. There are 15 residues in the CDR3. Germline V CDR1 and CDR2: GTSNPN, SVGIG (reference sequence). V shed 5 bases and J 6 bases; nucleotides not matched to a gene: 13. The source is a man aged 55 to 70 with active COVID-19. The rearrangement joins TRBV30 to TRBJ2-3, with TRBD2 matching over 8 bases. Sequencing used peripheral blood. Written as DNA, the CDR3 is TGTGCCTGGCGTACGGGGGGGGGATCTAGGGATACGCAGTATTTT. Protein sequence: CAWRTGGGSRDTQYF.